The present T cell receptor beta chain was sequenced within a study of blood T cells in healthy people across ages. Findings of the study overall: Age advanced and TCR beta diversity per million T cells fell, roughly linearly.

The second PCR ran about 6 to 11 cycles with a sample-barcoded 5' primer and J-beta primers. TCRdb reprocessed the 5' RACE reads with MiXCR, giving one entry per CDR3 protein. The sample records approximately 670,000 distinct CDR3 sequences, 40% to 50% being singletons. This clonotype was recorded many times. Its antigen is undetermined. From germline, CDR1 is SNHLY and CDR2 FYNNEI. The CDR3 covers 13 residues. Trimming shortened V by 3 bases and J by 13 bases, and 16 bases separated the two germline ends. The V call is TRBV2, the J call TRBJ2-4; D may be TRBD2 (6 bases). This TCR derives from a man at least 80 years old in good health. The specimen sequenced was blood. DNA of the CDR3: TGTGCCAGCAGTGATGGTCGCTGGAGGGAGCAGTACTTC. Protein product: CASSDGRWREQYF.